This TCR beta chain is from a study of cytomegalovirus exposure and HLA in healthy donors. Points from the study as a whole: Previously analyzed data showed that most TCR beta V segments were productive at a frequency of about 87% or about 30%.

With 60 Vbeta and 13 Jbeta primers, the PCR was carried out. Here immunoSEQ multiplex PCR was the method, and the copy in TCRdb shows in-frame clones only, minus some. The table lists roughly 170,000 clones, around 80% of them singletons. On this clone: What it binds is unknown.

The sample taken for sequencing was PBMCs. This TCR derives from a woman aged 50 to 60 in good health and CMV-seropositive.

The CDR3, as DNA: TGTGCCAGCTCACTTCAGGGAAACGAGCAGTACTTC. This gives the protein CASSLQGNEQYF. The chain employs TRBV18 and TRBJ2-7, with D possibly being TRBD1 (5 bases). The CDR3 consists of 12 residues. Germline lookup yields CDR1 KGHSH and CDR2 LQKENI. V was clipped by 4 bases and J by 5 bases, with 9 bases between them.